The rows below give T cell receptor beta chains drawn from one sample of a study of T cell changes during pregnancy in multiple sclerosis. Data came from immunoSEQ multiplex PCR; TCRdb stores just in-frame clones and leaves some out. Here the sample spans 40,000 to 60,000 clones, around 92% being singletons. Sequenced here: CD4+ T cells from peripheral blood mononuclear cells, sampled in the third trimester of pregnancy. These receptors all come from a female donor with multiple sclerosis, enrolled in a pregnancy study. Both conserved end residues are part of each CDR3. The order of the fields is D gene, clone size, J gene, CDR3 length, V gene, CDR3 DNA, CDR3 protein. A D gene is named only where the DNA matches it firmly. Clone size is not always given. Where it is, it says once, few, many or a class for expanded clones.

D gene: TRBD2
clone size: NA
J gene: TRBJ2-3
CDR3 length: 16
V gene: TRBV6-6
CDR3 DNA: TGTGCCAGCAGTTACGGCGGGGGGGCCGTCACAGATACGCAGTATTTT
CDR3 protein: CASSYGGGAVTDTQYF

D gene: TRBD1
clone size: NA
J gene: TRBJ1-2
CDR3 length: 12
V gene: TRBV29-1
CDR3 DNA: TGCAGCTCCCGGACAGGGGGCGGTGGCTACACCTTC
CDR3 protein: CSSRTGGGGYTF

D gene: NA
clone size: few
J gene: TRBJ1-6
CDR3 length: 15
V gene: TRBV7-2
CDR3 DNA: TGTGCCAGCAGCACTCGGACAGCTGCTCTCGGGGCCCTCCACTTT
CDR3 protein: CASSTRTAALGALHF

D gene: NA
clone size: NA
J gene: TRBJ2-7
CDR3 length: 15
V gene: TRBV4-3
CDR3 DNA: TGCGCCAGCAGCCAAGAAGCCAGGGGTGCGGACGAGCAGTACTTC
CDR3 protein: CASSQEARGADEQYF

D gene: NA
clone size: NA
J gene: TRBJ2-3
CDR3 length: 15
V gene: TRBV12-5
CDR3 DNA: TGTGCTAGTGCCTCCCCACGCGGGTGGGGAGATACGCAGTATTTT
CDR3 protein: CASASPRGWGDTQYF

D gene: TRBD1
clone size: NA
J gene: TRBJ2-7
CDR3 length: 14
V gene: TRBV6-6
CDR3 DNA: TGTGCCAGCAGTTATCCCCAGGGGGCCCACGAGCAGTACTTC
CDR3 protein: CASSYPQGAHEQYF

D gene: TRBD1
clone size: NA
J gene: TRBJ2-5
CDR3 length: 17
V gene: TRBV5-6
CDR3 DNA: TGTGCCAGCAGCTCTTTAACCGGACAGGGCGAGTGGAAGACCCAGTACTTC
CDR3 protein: CASSSLTGQGEWKTQYF

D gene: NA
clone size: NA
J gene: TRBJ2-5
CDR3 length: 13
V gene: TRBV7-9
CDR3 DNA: TGTGCCAGCAGCTTAGCGGGGGCGGAGACCCAGTACTTC
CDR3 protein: CASSLAGAETQYF

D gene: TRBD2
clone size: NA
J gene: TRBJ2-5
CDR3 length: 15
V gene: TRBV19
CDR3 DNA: TGTGCCAGTAGCATGGTAGCGGGGGGACAAGAGACCCAGTACTTC
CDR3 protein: CASSMVAGGQETQYF

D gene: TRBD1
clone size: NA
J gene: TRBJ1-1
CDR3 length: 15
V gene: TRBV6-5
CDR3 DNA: TGTGCCAGCAGTACAGACAGGGGAGGCGGCACTGAAGCTTTCTTT
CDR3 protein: CASSTDRGGGTEAFF

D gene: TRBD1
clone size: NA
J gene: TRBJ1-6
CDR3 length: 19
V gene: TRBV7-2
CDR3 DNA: TGTGCCAGCAGCTTAGGGGGGACAGGGGGCAAGTCCTATAATTCACCCCTCCACTTT
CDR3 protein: CASSLGGTGGKSYNSPLHF

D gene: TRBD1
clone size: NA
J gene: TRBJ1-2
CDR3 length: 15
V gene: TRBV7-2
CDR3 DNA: TGTGCCAGCAGCATAGGCCTACAGGGGGCCCGGGGCTACACCTTC
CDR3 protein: CASSIGLQGARGYTF

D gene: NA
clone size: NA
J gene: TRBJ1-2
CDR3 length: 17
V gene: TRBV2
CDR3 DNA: TGTGCCAGCAGTGCGTTGCGGGCCGCGAGGACTAACTATGGCTACACCTTC
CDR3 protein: CASSALRAARTNYGYTF

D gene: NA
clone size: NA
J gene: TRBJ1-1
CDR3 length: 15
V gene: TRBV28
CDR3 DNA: TGTGCCAGCAGTCCCAGGAGGGGTATTTCGGGCGAAGCTTTCTTT
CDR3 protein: CASSPRRGISGEAFF

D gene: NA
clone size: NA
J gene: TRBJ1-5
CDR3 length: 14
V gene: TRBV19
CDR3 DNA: TGTGCCAGTAGTATATCGGAGGGAAACCAGCCCCAGCATTTT
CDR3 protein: CASSISEGNQPQHF

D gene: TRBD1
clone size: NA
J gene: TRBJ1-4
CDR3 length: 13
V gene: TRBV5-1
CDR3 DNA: TGCGCCAGCACCTACAGGGGTGGTGAAAAACTGTTTTTT
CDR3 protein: CASTYRGGEKLFF

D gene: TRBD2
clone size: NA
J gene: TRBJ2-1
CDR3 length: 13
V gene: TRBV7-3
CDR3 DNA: TGTGCCAGCAGCTTGGCGGGGGGGCAGGAGCAGTTCTTC
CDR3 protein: CASSLAGGQEQFF

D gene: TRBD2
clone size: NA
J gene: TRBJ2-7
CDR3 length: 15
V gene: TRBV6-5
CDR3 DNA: TGTGCCAGCAGTTACCAGACTAGCAAGGGCTACGAGCAGTACTTC
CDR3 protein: CASSYQTSKGYEQYF

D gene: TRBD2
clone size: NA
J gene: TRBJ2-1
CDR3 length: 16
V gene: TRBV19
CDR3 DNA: TGTGCCAGTAGTACTACTAGCGGGGGGGACACACGATGGCAGTTCTTC
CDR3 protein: CASSTTSGGDTRWQFF

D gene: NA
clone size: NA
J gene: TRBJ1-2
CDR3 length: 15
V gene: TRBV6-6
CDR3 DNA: TGTGCCAGCAGTTACAAGGGGGGGGCAATTGGTGGCTACACCTTC
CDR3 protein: CASSYKGGAIGGYTF

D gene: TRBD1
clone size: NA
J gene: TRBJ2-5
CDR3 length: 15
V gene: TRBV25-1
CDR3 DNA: TGTGCCAGCAGTGAATTTGGACAGGGTCAGGAGACCCAGTACTTC
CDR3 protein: CASSEFGQGQETQYF

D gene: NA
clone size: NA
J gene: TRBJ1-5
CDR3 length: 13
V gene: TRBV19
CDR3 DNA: TGTGCCAGTACCCTCCGGGACACCCAGCCCCAGCATTTT
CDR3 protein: CASTLRDTQPQHF

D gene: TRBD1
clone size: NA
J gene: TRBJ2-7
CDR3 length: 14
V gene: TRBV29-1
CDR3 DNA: TGCAGCGTTTTGCGGACAGGGAAAGGGAACGAGCAGTACTTC
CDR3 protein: CSVLRTGKGNEQYF

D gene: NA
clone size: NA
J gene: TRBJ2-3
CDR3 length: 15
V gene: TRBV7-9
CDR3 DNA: TGTGCCAGCAGCTTAGTGGCGGGGAGCACAGATACGCAGTATTTT
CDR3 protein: CASSLVAGSTDTQYF

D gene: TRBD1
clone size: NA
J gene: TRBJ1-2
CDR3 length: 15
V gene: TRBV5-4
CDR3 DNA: TGTGCCAGCAGCGTCGGGACAGGGGGCGCCTATGGCTACACCTTC
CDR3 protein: CASSVGTGGAYGYTF

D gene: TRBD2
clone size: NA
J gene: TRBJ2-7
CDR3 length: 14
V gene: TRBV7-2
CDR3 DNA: TGTGCCAGCAGCGATGCGGGGGGGCCGTACGAGCAGTACTTC
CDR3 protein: CASSDAGGPYEQYF

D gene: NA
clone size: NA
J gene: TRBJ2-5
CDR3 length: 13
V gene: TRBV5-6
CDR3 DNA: TGTGCCAGCAGCTTTCCACAGATGGAGACCCAGTACTTC
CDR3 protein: CASSFPQMETQYF

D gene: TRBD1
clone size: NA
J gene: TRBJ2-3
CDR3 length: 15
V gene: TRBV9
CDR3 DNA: TGTGCCAGCAGCCCTCGGACAGGTAGCACAGATACGCAGTATTTT
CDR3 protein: CASSPRTGSTDTQYF

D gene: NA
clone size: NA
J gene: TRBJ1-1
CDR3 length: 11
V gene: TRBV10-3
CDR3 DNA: TGTGCCATCAGTGAGTCGAGATCAGCTTTCTTT
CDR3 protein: CAISESRSAFF

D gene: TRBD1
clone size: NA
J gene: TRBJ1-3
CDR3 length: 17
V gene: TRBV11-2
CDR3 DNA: TGTGCCAGCAGCTTAGGACAGGGGGCCACCTCTGGAAACACCATATATTTT
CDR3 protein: CASSLGQGATSGNTIYF

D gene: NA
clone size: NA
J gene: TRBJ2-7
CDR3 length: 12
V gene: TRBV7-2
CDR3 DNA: TGTGCCAGCAGCCCGCGGGGATACGAGCAGTACTTC
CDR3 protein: CASSPRGYEQYF

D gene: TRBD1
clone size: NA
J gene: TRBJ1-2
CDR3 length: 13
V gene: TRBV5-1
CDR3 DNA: TGCGCCAGCCGGACAGGGGTAGACTATGGCTACACCTTC
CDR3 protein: CASRTGVDYGYTF

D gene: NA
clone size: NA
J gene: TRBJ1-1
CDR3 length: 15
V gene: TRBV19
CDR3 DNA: TGTGCCAGTAGTACGAACAGGGTTGCGAGCACTGAAGCTTTCTTT
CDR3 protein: CASSTNRVASTEAFF

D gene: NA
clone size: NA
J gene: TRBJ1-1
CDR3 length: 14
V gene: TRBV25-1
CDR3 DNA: TGTGCCAGCAGTGAACCCGTCAGGGGTAGTGAAGCTTTCTTT
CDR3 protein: CASSEPVRGSEAFF

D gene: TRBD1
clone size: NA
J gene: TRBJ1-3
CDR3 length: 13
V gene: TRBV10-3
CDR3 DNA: TGTGCCATCAGTGGGGGACAGTCAAACACCATATATTTT
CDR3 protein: CAISGGQSNTIYF

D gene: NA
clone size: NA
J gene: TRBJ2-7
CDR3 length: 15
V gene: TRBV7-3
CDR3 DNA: TGTGCCAGCAGCTTAAATCGGGCCACAGGCTACGAGCAGTACTTC
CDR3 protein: CASSLNRATGYEQYF

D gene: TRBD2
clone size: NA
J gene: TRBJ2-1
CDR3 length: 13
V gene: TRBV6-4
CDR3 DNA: TGTGCCAGCAGTACCCTCGGCGGGGGGGACCAGTTCTTC
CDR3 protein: CASSTLGGGDQFF

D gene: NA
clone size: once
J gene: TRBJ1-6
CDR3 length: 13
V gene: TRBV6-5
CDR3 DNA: TGTGCCAGCAGTTATGCCGATAGTTCACCCCTCCACTTT
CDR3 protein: CASSYADSSPLHF

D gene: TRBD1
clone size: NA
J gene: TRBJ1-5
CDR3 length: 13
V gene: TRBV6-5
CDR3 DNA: TGTGCCAGCAAGGGACAGGGGAGTCAGCCCCAGCATTTT
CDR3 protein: CASKGQGSQPQHF

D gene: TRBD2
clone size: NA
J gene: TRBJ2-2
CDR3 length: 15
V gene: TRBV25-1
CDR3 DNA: TGTGCCAGCAGTGCATCGGGGGGGCGGACCGGGGAGCTGTTTTTT
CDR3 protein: CASSASGGRTGELFF

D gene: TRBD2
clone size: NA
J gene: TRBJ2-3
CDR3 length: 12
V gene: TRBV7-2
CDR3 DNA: TGTGCCAGCAGCTTACGGCGGGGGGCGCAGTATTTT
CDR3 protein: CASSLRRGAQYF

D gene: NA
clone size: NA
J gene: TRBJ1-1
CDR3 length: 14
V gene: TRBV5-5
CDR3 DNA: TGTGCCAGCAGCAGCCTGGAGAGGAACACTGAAGCTTTCTTT
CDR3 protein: CASSSLERNTEAFF

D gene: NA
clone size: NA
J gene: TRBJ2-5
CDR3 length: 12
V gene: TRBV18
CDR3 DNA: TGTGCCAGCTCAGCGTCCGACAAGACCCAGTACTTC
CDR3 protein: CASSASDKTQYF

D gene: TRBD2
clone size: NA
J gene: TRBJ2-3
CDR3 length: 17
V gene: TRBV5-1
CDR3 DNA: TGCGCCAGCACCAATGGGCAGCGGGGGGGCGGCACAGATACGCAGTATTTT
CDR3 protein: CASTNGQRGGGTDTQYF

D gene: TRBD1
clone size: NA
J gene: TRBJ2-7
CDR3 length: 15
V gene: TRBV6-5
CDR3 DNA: TGTGCCAGCAGTTGGATTAGGGGACAGGGCTACGAGCAGTACTTC
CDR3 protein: CASSWIRGQGYEQYF

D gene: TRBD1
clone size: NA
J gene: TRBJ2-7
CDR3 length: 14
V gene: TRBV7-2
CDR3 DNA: TGTGCCAGCAGCTTCAGGGGGCCCACCTACGAGCAGTACTTC
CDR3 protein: CASSFRGPTYEQYF

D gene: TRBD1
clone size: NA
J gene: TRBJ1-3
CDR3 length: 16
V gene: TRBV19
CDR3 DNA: TGTGCCAGTAGTATGATGGGGACAGCAGCCAGAAACACCATATATTTT
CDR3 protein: CASSMMGTAARNTIYF

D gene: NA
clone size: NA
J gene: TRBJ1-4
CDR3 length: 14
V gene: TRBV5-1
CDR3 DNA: TGCGCCAGCAATTTCGGGACATTAAATGAAAAACTGTTTTTT
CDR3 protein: CASNFGTLNEKLFF

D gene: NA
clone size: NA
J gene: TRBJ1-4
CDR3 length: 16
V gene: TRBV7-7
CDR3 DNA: TGTGCTAGCAGCTTCGGACAGCCAAAAGGTCGTGAAAAACTGTTTTTT
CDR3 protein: CASSFGQPKGREKLFF

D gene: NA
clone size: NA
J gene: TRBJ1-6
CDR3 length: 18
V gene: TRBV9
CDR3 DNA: TGTGCCAGCAGCGTAGCCCTCCAGGGCGGCTCCTATAATTCACCCCTCCACTTT
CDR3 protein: CASSVALQGGSYNSPLHF

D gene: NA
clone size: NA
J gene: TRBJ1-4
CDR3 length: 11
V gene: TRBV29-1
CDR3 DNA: TGCAGCGTTGGGACTGCTGAAAAACTGTTTTTT
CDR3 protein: CSVGTAEKLFF

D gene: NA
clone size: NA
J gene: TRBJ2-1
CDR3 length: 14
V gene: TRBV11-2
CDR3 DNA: TGTGCCAGCAGCTTCCCTAGCCCGGGGAATGAGCAGTTCTTC
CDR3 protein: CASSFPSPGNEQFF

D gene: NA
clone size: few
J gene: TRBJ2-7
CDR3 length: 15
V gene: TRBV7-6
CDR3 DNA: TGTGCCAGCAGCTTAGTCGCCGGGGGTGGAGGCGAGCAGTACTTC
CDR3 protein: CASSLVAGGGGEQYF

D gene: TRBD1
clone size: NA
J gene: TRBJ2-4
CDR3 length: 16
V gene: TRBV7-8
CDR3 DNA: TGTGCCAGCAGCTTAGGCCAGAGGGGGCTGAGAAACATTCAGTACTTC
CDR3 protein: CASSLGQRGLRNIQYF

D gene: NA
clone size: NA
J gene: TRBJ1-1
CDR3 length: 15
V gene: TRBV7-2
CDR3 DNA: TGTGCCAGCAGTTTTCTTAGGGGGGGGAACACTGAAGCTTTCTTT
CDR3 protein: CASSFLRGGNTEAFF

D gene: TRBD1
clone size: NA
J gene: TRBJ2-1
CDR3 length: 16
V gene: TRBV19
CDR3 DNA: TGTGCCAGTAGTGCCCCCGGGACAGCCTCCTACAATGAGCAGTTCTTC
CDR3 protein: CASSAPGTASYNEQFF

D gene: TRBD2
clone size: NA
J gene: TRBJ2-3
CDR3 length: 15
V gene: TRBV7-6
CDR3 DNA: TGTGCCAGCAGCCCGGATCCTGCGGGGGGTGGTACGCAGTATTTT
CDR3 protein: CASSPDPAGGGTQYF

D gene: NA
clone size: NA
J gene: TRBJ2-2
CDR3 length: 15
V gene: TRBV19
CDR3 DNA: TGTGCCACTGCTGGGGGGGCCCCTAATCGAGGGGAGCTGTTTTTT
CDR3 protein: CATAGGAPNRGELFF

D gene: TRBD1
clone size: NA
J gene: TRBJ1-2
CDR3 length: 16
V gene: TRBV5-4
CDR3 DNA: TGTGCCAGCAGCTTTATTACAGGGGGTCCTAACTATGGCTACACCTTC
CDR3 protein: CASSFITGGPNYGYTF

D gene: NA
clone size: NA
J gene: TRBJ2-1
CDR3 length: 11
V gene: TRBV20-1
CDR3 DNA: TGCAGTGCTAGTGGCCGGGACTTTAAGTTCTTC
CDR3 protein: CSASGRDFKFF